This T cell receptor (beta chain) stems from a study of shared T cell receptors in the human thymus. Libraries were prepared by immunoSEQ multiplex PCR; TCRdb keeps only in-frame clonotypes and omits some of them. Here the sample spans about 500,000 clones, approximately 80% being singletons. This CDR3 spans 18 amino acids. Germline CDR1 is LGHNT and CDR2 is FRNRAP. V was pared by 9 bases and J by 6 bases, with 19 bases of the junction left unmatched. This sample also appeared in a second study, on human thymus T cells. That paper adds: Thymic resections from corrective heart surgery supplied the tissue.

The origin of this receptor is a boy in the first two years of life with a congenital heart defect. The V gene is TRBV12-5, the J gene TRBJ2-2, with TRBD2 matching over 10 bases. The sample was thymocytes. The CDR3, as DNA: TGTGCTAGAAGGGCCCTAGCGGGAGTTTTAAGGTTAGCCGGGGAGCTGTTTTTT. Its translation is CARRALAGVLRLAGELFF.